The entry below gives a single TCR beta chain sequence along with its context. No antigen is known for it. No qualities accompany the bases; no much larger clone lies one base away. Adjacent samples were composed of nontumor breast tissue surrounding the tumor. The data are from a study of breast tumors, draining lymph nodes, adjacent tissues (dated by TCRdb to the mid-2010s). Concerning the study at large: TCR beta repertoires were compared across tumor, adjacent nontumor tissue and axillary lymph nodes obtained from breast cancer patients. In human breast cancer, the study set out to assess how tumor, surrounding tissue and draining lymph node repertoires relate to one another and whether T cells might be exchanged between them.

What the research found in general, with its limitations: Tumors showed preferential V and J gene usage, and their T-cell repertoire diversity fell below that of lymph nodes yet above that of nontumor tissue. Tumor and nontumor tissue repertoires were significantly more similar in luminal-like than in basal-like breast cancer. The conclusion that tumor T cells originate in lymph nodes was presented as consistent with a hypothesis rather than as directly demonstrated. A scenario in which most tumor T cells derive from the lymph node and then expand within tumor tissue was judged to be consistent with the data.

The run used an Illumina HiSeq 2000. TCR beta chain libraries were generated by multiplex PCR amplification. High-throughput sequencing was used to analyze the amplified TCR beta chain products. TCRdb took the public reads, trimmed them with fastp at Q25, ran MiXCR for clone calling and kept in-frame beta chains. Every CDR3 protein is listed once, alongside the most common genes and DNA of its rows. This sample comprises 20,000 to 25,000 distinct CDR3 sequences, over 60% of them detected only once. Around a quarter of the sample is held by the ten biggest clonotypes. The CDR3 covers 11 residues, taking in both the cysteine and the phenylalanine. Left in the record is the CDR3 DNA by itself, 33 bases read in frame from the first base. The germline V gene (reference sequence) sets CDR1 to SGHNT and CDR2 to YYREEE. Between the V and J ends, shortened by 4 bases and 5 bases respectively, the junction contains 4 bases.

The chain joins TRBV5-4 to TRBJ2-1, with no reliable assignment of the D segment. The specimen sequenced was tumor-adjacent breast tissue. This receptor was obtained from a female donor with breast cancer. Some clones in this sample may be carry-over from other donors' samples. The CDR3 here reads CASSKNNEQFF. The DNA sequence is given as TGTGCCAGCAGCAAGAACAATGAGCAGTTCTTC.